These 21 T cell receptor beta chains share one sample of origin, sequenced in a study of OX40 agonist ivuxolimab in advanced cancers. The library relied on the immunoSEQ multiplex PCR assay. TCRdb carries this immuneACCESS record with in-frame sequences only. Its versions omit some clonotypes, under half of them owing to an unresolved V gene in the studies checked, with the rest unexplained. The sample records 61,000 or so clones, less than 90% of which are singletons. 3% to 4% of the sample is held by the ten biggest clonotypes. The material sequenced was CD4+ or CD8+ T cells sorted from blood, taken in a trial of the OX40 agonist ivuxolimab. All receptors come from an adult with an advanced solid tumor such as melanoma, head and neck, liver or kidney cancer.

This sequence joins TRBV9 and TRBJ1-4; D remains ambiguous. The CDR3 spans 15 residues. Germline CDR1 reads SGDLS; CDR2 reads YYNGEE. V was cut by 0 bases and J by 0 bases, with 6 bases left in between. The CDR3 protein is CASSVGTTTNEKLFF. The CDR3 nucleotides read TGTGCCAGCAGCGTAGGGACTACAACTAATGAAAAACTGTTTTTT.

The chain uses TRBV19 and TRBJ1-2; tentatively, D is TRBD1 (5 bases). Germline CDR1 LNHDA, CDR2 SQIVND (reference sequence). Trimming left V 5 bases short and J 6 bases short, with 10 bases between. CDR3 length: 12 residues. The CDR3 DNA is TGTGCCAGTAGTCAGGGTTTGGATGGCTACACCTTC. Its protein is CASSQGLDGYTF.

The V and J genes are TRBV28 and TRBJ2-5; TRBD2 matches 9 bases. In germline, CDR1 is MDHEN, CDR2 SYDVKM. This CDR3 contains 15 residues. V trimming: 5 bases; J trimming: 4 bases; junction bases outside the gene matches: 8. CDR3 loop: CASSTRAGGPETQYF. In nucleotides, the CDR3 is TGTGCCAGCAGTACCAGAGCGGGGGGCCCAGAGACCCAGTACTTC.

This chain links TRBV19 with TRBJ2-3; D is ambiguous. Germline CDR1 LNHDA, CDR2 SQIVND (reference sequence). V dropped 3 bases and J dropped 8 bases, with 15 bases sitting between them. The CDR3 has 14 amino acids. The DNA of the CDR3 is TGTGCCAGTAGTATTCTAAACCAGGTCGGTACGCAGTATTTT. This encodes CASSILNQVGTQYF.

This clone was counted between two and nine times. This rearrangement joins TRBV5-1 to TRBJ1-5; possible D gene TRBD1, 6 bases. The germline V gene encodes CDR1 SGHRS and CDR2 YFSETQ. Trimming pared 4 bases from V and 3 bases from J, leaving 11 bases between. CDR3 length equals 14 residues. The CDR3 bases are TGCGCCAGCAGCCCTGGACAGCACAATCAGCCCCAGCATTTT. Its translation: CASSPGQHNQPQHF.

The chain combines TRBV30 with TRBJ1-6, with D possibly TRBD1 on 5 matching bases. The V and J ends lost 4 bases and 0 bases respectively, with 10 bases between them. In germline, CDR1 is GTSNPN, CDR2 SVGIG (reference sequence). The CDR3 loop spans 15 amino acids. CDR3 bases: TGTGCCTGGATTTCAGGGAGCTCCTATAATTCACCCCTCCACTTT. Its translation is CAWISGSSYNSPLHF.

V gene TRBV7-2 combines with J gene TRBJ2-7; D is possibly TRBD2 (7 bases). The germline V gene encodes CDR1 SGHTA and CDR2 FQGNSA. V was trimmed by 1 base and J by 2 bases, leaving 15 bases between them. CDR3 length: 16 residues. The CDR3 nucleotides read TGTGCCAGCAGCTTAGTTTTTGGCGGGGGCACCTACGAGCAGTACTTC. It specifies CASSLVFGGGTYEQYF. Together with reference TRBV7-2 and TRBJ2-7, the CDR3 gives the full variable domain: GAGVSQSPSNKVTEKGKDVELRCDPISGHTALYWYRQSLGQGLEFLIYFQGNSAPDKSGLPSDRFSAERTGGSVSTLTIQRTQQEDSAVYLCASSLVFGGGTYEQYFGPGTRLTVT.

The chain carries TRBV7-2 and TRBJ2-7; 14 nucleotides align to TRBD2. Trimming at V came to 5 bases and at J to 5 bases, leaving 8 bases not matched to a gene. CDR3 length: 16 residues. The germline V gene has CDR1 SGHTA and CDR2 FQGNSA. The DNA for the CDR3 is TGTGCCAGCAGCCCCCGACTAGCGGGGGGGCGAAACGAGCAGTACTTC. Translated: CASSPRLAGGRNEQYF.

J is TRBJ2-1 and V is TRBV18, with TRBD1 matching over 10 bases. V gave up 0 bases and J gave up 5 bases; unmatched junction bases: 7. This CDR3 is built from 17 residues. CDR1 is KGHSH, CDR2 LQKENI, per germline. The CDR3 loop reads CASSPPEGQGNNNEQFF. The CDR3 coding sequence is TGTGCCAGCTCACCACCAGAGGGACAGGGGAATAACAATGAGCAGTTCTTC.

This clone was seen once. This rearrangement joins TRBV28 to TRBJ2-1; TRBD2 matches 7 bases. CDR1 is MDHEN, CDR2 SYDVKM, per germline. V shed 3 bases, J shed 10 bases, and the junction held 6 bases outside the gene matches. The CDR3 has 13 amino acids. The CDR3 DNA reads TGTGCCAGCAGTTTGAGGGGACTACCGGAGCAGTTCTTC. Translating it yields CASSLRGLPEQFF.

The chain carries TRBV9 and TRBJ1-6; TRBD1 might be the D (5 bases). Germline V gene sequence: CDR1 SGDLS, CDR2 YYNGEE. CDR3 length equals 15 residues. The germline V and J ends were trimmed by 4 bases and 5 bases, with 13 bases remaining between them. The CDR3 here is CASSIQGGDNSPLHF. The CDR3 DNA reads TGTGCCAGCAGCATCCAGGGTGGGGATAATTCACCCCTCCACTTT.

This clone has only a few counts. The CDR3: CASTSGQLNTEAFF. The CDR3 DNA follows: TGTGCCAGCACTTCCGGACAGCTAAACACTGAAGCTTTCTTT. The chain couples TRBV28 to TRBJ1-1; possibly TRBD1 for D (6 bases). This CDR3 has 14 amino acids. V was pared by 7 bases and J by 2 bases, with 14 bases between. Germline-derived CDR1 and CDR2 are MDHEN and SYDVKM.

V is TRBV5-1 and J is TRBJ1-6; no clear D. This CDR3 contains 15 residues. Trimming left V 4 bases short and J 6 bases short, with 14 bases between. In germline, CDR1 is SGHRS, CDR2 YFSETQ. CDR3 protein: CASSPTGDLNSPLHF. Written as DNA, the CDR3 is TGCGCCAGCAGCCCGACGGGAGACCTTAATTCACCCCTCCACTTT. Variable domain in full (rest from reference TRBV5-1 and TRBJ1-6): KAGVTQTPRYLIKTRGQQVTLSCSPISGHRSVSWYQQTPGQGLQFLFEYFSETQRNKGNFPGRFSGRQFSNSRSEMNVSTLELGDSALYLCASSPTGDLNSPLHFGNGTRLTVT.

The CDR3 loop reads CASSQDDSSGANVLTF. CDR3 coding DNA: TGTGCCAGCAGCCAAGATGATAGCTCTGGGGCCAACGTCCTGACTTTC. The chain carries TRBV4-2 and TRBJ2-6; D is unclear. V was trimmed by 0 bases and J by 0 bases, leaving 6 bases between them. The germline gives CDR1 LGHNA, CDR2 YNFKEQ. The CDR3 sequence is 16 residues long.

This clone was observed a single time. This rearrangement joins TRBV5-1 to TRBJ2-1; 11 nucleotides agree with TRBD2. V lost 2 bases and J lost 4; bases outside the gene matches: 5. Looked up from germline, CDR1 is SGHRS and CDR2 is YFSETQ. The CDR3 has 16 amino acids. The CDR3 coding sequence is TGCGCCAGCAGCTTACTAGCGGGGGCGGGGTACAATGAGCAGTTCTTC. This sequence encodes CASSLLAGAGYNEQFF.

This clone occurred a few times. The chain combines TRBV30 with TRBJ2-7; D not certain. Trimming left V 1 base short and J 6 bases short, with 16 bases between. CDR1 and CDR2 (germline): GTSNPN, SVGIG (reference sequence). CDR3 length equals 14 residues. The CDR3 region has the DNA TGTGCCTGGAGTGACCCACAAGGTTGGACCGAGCAGTACTTC. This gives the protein CAWSDPQGWTEQYF. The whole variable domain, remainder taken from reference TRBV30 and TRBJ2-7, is SQTIHQWPATLVQPVGSPLSLECTVEGTSNPNLYWYRQAAGRGLQLLFYSVGIGQISSEVPQNLSASRPQDRQFILSSKKLLLSDSGFYLCAWSDPQGWTEQYFGPGTRLTVT.

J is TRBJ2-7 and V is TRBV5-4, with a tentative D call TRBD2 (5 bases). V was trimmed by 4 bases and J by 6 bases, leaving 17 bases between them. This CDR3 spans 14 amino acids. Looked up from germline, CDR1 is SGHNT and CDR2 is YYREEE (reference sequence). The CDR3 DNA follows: TGTGCCAGCAGCCCGGACCGTGGAGGAAGCGAGCAGTACTTC. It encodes CASSPDRGGSEQYF. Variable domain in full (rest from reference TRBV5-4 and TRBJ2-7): ETGVTQSPTHLIKTRGQQVTLRCSSQSGHNTVSWYQQALGQGPQFIFQYYREEENGRGNFPPRFSGLQFPNYSSELNVNALELDDSALYLCASSPDRGGSEQYFGPGTRLTVT.

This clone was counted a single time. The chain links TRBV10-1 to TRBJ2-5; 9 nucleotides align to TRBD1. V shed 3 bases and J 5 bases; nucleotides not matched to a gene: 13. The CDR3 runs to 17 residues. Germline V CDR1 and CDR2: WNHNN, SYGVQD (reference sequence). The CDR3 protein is CASSDLLNTGGWETQYF. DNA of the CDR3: TGCGCCAGCAGTGACCTATTAAATACAGGGGGCTGGGAGACCCAGTACTTC.

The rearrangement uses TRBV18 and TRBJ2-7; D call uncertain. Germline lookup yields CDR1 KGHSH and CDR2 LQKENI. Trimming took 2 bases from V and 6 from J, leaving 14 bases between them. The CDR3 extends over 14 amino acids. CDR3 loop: CASSPGTARTEQYF. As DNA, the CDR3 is TGTGCCAGCTCACCAGGAACAGCGAGAACCGAGCAGTACTTC. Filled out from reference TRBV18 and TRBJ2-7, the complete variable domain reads NAGVMQNPRHLVRRRGQEARLRCSPMKGHSHVYWYRQLPEEGLKFMVYLQKENIIDESGMPKERFSAEFPKEGPSILRIQQVVRGDSAAYFCASSPGTARTEQYFGPGTRLTVT.

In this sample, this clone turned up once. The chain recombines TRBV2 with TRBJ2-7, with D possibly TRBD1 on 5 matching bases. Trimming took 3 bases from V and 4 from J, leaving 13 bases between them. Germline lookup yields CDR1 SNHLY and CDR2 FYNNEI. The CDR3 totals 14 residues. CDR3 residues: CASSDGQGGYEQYF. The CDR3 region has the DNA TGTGCCAGCAGTGACGGGCAGGGTGGGTACGAGCAGTACTTC.

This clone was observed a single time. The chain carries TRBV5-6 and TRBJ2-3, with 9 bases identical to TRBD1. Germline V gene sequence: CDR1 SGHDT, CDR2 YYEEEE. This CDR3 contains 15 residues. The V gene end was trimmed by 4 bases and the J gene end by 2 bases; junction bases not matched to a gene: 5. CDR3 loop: CASSAGTGFTDTQYF. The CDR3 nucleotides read TGTGCCAGCAGCGCCGGGACAGGGTTCACAGATACGCAGTATTTT.